This TCR beta chain was retrieved from a study of blood T cell repertoires in COVID-19. Study-level information: PBMCs, B-cell-depleted T cells, or T cells were the source of the cDNA or gDNA that made up the material.

This CDR3 is 16 amino acids long. Seattle's cohort entered during active infection and was followed longitudinally. Original analysis: Amplification of reference gene primers was used by the study to estimate nucleated cell counts. The table came from immunoSEQ multiplex PCR; TCRdb's copy has only in-frame clones and leaves some out. That table gives V, J and clone size, and the DNA gave D and trimming. The table shows around 220,000 clones, with around 80% occurring only once. This chain uses TRBV21-1 with TRBJ2-3; the table's D call of TRBD1 was not tested on the DNA. TRBV21-1 constitutes a pseudogene. The receptor was isolated from an elderly woman with COVID-19, enrolled during active disease. Sequencing used peripheral blood. The CDR3 region is CASSPPGQGAGDTQYF. DNA for the CDR3: TGTGCCAGCAGCCCACCCGGACAGGGGGCGGGAGATACGCAGTATTTT.